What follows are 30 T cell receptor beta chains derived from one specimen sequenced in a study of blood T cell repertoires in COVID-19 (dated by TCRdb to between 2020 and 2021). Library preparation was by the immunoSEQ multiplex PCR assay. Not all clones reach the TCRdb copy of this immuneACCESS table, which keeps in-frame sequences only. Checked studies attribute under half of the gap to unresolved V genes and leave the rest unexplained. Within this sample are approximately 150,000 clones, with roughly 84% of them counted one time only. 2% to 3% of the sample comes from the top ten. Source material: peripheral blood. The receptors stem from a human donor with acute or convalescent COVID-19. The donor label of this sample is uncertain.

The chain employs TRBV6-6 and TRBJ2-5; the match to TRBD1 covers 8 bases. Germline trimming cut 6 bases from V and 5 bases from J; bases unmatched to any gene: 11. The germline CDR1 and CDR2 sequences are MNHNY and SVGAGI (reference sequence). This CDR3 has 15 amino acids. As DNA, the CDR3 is TGTGCCAGCAGCCACGACAGGGGACCCACGGAGACCCAGTACTTC. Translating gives CASSHDRGPTETQYF.

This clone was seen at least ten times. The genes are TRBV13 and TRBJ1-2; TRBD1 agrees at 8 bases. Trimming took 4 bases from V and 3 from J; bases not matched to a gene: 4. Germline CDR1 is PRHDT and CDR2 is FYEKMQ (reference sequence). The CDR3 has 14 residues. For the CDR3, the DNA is TGTGCCAGCAGCTCCGGGACAGGCCACTATGGCTACACCTTC. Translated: CASSSGTGHYGYTF.

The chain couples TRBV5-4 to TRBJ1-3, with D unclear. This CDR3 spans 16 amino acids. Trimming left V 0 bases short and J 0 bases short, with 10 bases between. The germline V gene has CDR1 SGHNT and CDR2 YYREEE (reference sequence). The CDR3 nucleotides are TGTGCCAGCAGCTTGGATCCGACGGGCTCTGGAAACACCATATATTTT. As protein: CASSLDPTGSGNTIYF. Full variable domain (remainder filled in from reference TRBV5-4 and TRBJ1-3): ETGVTQSPTHLIKTRGQQVTLRCSSQSGHNTVSWYQQALGQGPQFIFQYYREEENGRGNFPPRFSGLQFPNYSSELNVNALELDDSALYLCASSLDPTGSGNTIYFGEGSWLTVV.

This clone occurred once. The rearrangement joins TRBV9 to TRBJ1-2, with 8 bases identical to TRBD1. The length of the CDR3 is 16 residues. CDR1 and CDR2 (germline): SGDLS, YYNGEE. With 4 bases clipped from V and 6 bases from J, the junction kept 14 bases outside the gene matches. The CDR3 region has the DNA TGTGCCAGCAGCACAGGGGGTACGATTAGAGTCCATGGCTACACCTTC. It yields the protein CASSTGGTIRVHGYTF.

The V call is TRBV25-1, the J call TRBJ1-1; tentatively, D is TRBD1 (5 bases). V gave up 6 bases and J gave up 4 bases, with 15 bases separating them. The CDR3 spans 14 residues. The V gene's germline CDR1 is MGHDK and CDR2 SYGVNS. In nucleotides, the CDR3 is TGTGCCAGCAGACAGGCGGGAGAAGCCACTGAAGCTTTCTTT. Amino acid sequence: CASRQAGEATEAFF.

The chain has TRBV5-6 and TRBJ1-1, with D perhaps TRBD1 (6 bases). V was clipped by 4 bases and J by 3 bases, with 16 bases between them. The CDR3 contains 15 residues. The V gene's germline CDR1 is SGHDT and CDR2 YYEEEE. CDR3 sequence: CASSPGPEGDTEAFF. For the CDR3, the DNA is TGTGCCAGCAGCCCCGGGCCCGAGGGGGACACTGAAGCTTTCTTT.

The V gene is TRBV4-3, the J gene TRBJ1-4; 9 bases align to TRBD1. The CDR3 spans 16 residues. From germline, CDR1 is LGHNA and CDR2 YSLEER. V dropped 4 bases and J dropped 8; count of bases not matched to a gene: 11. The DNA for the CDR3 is TGCGCCAGCAGCCGCAATACAGGGGGCGGACGGGAAAAACTGTTTTTT. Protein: CASSRNTGGGREKLFF.

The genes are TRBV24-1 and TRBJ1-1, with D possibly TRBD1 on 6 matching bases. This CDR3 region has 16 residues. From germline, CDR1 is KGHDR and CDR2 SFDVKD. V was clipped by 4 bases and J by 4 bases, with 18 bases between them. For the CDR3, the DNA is TGTGCCACCAGTGACCGTAAGACAGGTAGGGGCACTGAAGCTTTCTTT. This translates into CATSDRKTGRGTEAFF.

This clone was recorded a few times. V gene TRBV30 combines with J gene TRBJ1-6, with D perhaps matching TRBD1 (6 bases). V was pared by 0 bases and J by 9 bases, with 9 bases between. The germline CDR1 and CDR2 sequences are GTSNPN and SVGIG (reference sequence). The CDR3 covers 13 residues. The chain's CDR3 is CAWSVQGGSPLHF. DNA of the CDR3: TGTGCCTGGAGTGTACAAGGGGGTTCACCCCTCCACTTT.

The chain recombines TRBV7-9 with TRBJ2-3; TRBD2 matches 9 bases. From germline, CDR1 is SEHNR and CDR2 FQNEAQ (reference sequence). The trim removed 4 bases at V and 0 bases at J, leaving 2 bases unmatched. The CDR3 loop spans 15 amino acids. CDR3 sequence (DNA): TGTGCCAGCAGCTCAAGCGGGGGGAGCACAGATACGCAGTATTTT. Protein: CASSSSGGSTDTQYF. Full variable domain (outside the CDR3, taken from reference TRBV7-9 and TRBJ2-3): DTGVSQNPRHKITKRGQNVTFRCDPISEHNRLYWYRQTLGQGPEFLTYFQNEAQLEKSRLLSDRFSAERPKGSFSTLEIQRTEQGDSAMYLCASSSSGGSTDTQYFGPGTRLTVL.

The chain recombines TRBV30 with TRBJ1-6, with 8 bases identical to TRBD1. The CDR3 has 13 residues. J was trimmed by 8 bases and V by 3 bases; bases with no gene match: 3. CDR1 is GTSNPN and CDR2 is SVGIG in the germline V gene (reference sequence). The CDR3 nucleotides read TGTGCCTGGAGGGACAGGGATTATTCACCCCTCCACTTT. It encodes CAWRDRDYSPLHF.

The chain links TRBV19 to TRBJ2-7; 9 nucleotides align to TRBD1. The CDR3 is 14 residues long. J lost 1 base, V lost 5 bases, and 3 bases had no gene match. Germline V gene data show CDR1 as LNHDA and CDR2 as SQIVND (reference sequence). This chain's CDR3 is CASSWDRVSYEQYF. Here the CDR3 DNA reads TGTGCCAGTAGTTGGGACAGGGTTTCCTACGAGCAGTACTTC.

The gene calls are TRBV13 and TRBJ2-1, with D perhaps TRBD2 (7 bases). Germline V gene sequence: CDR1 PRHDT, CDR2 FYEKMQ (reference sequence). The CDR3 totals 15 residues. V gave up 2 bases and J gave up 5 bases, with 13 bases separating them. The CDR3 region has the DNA TGTGCCAGCAGCTTATTAGGGGGGGATAACAATGAGCAGTTCTTC. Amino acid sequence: CASSLLGGDNNEQFF. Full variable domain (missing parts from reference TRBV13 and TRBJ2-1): AAGVIQSPRHLIKEKRETATLKCYPIPRHDTVYWYQQGPGQDPQFLISFYEKMQSDKGSIPDRFSAQQFSDYHSELNMSSLELGDSALYFCASSLLGGDNNEQFFGPGTRLTVL.

This chain's CDR3 is CASTGDYTGELFF. DNA of the CDR3: TGTGCCAGTACAGGGGATTACACCGGGGAGCTGTTTTTT. V gene TRBV3-1 (or the pseudogene TRBV3-2) combines with J gene TRBJ2-2, with TRBD1 identical over 7 bases. The CDR3 runs 13 residues. CDR1 is LGHDT and CDR2 is YNNKEL in the germline V gene (reference sequence). The J segment lost 3 bases and the V segment lost 9 bases, leaving 4 bases of the junction unmatched.

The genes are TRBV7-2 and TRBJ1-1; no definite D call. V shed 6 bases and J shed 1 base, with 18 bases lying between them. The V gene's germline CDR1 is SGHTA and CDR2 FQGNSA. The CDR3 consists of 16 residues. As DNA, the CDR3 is TGTGCCAGCAGGCGTTCCTGGGCGCCTCCGAACACTGAAGCTTTCTTT. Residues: CASRRSWAPPNTEAFF.

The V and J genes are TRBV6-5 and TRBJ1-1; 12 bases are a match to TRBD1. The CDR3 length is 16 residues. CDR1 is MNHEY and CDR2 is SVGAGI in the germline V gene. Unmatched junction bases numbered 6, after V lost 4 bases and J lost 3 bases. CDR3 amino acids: CASSSPGQGAYTEAFF. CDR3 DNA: TGTGCCAGCAGTTCTCCGGGACAGGGGGCTTACACTGAAGCTTTCTTT.

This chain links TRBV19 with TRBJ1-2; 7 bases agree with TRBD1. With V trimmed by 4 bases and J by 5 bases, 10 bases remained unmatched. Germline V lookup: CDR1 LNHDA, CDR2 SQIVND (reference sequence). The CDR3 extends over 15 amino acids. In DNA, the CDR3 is TGTGCCAGTAGTACGCTTGCCGGGACAGCTTATGGCTACACCTTC. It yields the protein CASSTLAGTAYGYTF.

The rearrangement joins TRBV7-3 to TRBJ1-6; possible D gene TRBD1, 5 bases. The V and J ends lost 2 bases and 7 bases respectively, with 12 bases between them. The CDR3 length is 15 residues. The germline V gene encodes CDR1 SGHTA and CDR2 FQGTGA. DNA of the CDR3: TGTGCCAGCAGCTTAGGGAACAGGAACAATTCACCCCTCCACTTT. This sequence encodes CASSLGNRNNSPLHF. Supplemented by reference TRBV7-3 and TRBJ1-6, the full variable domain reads GAGVSQTPSNKVTEKGKYVELRCDPISGHTALYWYRQSLGQGPEFLIYFQGTGAADDSGLPNDRFFAVRPEGSVSTLKIQRTERGDSAVYLCASSLGNRNNSPLHFGNGTRLTVT.

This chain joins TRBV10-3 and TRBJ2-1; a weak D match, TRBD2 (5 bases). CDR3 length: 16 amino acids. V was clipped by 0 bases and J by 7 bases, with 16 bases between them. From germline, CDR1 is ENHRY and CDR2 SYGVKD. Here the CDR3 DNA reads TGTGCCATCAGTGAGTCGAGCGGATTAGGTCGGAATGAGCAGTTCTTC. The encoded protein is CAISESSGLGRNEQFF.

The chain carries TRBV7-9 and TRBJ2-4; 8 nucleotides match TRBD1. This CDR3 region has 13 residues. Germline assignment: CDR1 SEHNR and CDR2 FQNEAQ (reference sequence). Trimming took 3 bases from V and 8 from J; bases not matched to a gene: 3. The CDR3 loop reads CASSFQGAYIQYF. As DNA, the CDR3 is TGTGCCAGCAGCTTCCAGGGGGCCTACATTCAGTACTTC.

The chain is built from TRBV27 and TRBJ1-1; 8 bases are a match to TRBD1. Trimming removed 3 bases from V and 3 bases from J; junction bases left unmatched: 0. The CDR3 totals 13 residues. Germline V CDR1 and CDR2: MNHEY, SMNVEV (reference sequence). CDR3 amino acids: CASSFRGHTEAFF. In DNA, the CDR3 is TGTGCCAGCAGTTTCAGGGGGCACACTGAAGCTTTCTTT.

The CDR3: CSVGEGDNQPQHF. The CDR3 DNA reads as TGCAGCGTTGGGGAAGGGGATAATCAGCCCCAGCATTTT. The rearrangement links TRBV29-1 to TRBJ1-5; tentative D call: TRBD1 (5 bases). Trimming took 4 bases from V and 4 from J, leaving 11 bases between them. The CDR3 contains 13 residues. CDR1 SQVTM and CDR2 ANQGSEA come from the germline V gene.

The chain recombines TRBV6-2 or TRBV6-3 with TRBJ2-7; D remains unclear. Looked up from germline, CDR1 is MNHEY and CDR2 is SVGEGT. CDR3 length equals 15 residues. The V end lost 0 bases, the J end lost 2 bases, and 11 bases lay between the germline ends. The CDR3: CASSYSTALTYEQYF. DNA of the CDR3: TGTGCCAGCAGTTACTCTACAGCCCTTACCTACGAGCAGTACTTC.

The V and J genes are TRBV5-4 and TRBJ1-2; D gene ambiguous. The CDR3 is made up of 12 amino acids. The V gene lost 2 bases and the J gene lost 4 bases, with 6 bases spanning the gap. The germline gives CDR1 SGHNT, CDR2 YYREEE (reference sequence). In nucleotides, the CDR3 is TGTGCCAGCAGCTTTCCGGGCTATGGCTACACCTTC. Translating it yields CASSFPGYGYTF.

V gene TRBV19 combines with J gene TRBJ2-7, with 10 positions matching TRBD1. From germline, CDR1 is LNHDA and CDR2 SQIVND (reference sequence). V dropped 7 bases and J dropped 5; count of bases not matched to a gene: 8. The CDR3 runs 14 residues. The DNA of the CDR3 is TGTGCCAGTAAGGAGACAGGGGGCTACCACGAGCAGTACTTC. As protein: CASKETGGYHEQYF.

The CDR3: CAWSVRTGQGYTF. CDR3 in DNA: TGTGCCTGGAGTGTGCGGACAGGGCAAGGCTACACCTTC. This chain connects TRBV30 to TRBJ1-2; TRBD1 matches at 8 bases. V lost 0 bases to trimming and J lost 8 bases; unmatched junction nucleotides: 5. CDR3 size: 13 residues. Germline CDR1 is GTSNPN and CDR2 is SVGIG (reference sequence).

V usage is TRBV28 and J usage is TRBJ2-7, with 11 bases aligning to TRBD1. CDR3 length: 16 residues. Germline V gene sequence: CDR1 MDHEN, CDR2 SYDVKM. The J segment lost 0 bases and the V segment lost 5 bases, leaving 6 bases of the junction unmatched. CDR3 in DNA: TGTGCCAGCAGTCCGGACAGGGGGCCTCTCTCCTACGAGCAGTACTTC. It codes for CASSPDRGPLSYEQYF. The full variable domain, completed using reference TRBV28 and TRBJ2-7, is DVKVTQSSRYLVKRTGEKVFLECVQDMDHENMFWYRQDPGLGLRLIYFSYDVKMKEKGDIPEGYSVSREKKERFSLILESASTNQTSMYLCASSPDRGPLSYEQYFGPGTRLTVT.

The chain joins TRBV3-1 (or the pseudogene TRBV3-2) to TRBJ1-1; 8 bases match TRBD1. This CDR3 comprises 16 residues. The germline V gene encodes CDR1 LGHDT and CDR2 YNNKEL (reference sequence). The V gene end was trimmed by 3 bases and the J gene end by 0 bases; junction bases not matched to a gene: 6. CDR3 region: CASSHWGQAMNTEAFF. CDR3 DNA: TGTGCCAGCAGCCATTGGGGACAGGCCATGAACACTGAAGCTTTCTTT.

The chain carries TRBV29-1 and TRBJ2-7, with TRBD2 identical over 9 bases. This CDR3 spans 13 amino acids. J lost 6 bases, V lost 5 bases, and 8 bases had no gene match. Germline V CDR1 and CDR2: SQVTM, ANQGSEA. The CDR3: CSVYISGGSEQYF. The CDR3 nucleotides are TGCAGCGTTTATATAAGCGGGGGGTCCGAGCAGTACTTC.

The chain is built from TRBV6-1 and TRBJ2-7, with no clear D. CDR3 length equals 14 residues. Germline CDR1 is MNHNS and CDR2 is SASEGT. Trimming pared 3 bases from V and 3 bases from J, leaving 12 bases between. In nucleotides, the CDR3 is TGTGCCAGCAGTGAGGCTAGAGGCGGCTACGAGCAGTACTTC. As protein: CASSEARGGYEQYF.